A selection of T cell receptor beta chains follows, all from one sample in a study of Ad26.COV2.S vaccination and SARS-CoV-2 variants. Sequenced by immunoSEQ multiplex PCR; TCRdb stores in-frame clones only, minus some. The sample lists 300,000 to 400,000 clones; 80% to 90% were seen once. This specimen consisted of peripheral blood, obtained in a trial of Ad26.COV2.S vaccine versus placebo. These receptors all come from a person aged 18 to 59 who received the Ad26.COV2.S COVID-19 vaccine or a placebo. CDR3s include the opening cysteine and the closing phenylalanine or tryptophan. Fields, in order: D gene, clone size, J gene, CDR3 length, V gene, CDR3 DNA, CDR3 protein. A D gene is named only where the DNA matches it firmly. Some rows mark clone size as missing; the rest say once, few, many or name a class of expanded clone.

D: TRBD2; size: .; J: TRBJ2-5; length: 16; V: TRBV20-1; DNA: TGCAGTGCTAGTTCCCTAGCGGGGGGCGTCCTAGAGACCCAGTACTTC; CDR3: CSASSLAGGVLETQYF
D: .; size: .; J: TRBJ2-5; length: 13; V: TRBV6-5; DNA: TGTGCCAGCAGTTACTCGACCCCGAGGGGGCAGTACTTC; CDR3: CASSYSTPRGQYF
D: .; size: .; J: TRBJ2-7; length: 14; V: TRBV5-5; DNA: TGTGCCAGCAGCTTCGGGACTGCCTCCTACGAGCAGTACTTC; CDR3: CASSFGTASYEQYF
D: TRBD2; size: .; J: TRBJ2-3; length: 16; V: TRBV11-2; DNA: TGTGCCAGCAGCTTACGTAGCGGGGGCGACACAGATACGCAGTATTTT; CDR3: CASSLRSGGDTDTQYF
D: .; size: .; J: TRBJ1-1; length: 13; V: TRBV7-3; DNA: TGTGCCAGCAGCTTCCAGGGCGACACTGAAGCTTTCTTT; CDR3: CASSFQGDTEAFF
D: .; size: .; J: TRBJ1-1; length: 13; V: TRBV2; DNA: TGTGCCAGCAGTGTCGGGGAGAACACTGAAGCTTTCTTT; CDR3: CASSVGENTEAFF
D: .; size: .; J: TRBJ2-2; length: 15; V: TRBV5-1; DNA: TGCGCCAGCAGCTTGGGAGGGAGATCTACCGGGGAGCTGTTTTTT; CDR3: CASSLGGRSTGELFF
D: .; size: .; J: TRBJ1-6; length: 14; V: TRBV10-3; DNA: TGTGCCATCAGTGAATACAGGGAGGAATCACCCCTCCACTTT; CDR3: CAISEYREESPLHF
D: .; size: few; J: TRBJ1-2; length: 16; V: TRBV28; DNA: TGTGCCAGCAGTTTAAACAGGCGCCTCTATCTCTATGGCTACACCTTC; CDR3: CASSLNRRLYLYGYTF
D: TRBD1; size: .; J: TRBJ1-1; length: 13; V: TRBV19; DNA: TGTGCCAGTAGTATTAGGGCAGGGGGATCAGCTTTCTTT; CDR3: CASSIRAGGSAFF
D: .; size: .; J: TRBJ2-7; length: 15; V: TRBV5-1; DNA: TGCGCCAGCAGCTTAGGGCCTGGGGCCTCCTACGAGCAGTACTTC; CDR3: CASSLGPGASYEQYF
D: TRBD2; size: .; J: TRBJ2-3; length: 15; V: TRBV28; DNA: TGTGCCAGCAGTTCCGGGGGGGCGGGCACAGATACGCAGTATTTT; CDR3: CASSSGGAGTDTQYF
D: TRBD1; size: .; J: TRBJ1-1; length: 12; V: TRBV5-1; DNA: TGCGCCAGCAGTAGGACAGGGGCTGAAGCTTTCTTT; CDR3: CASSRTGAEAFF
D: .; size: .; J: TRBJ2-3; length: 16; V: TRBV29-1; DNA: TGCAGCGTAATGGGGGGGACAAGCGGTCGCACAGATACGCAGTATTTT; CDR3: CSVMGGTSGRTDTQYF
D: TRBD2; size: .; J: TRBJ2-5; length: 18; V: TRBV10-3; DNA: TGTGCCATCAGTGAATTGGAACTAGCGGGGGGCCGGGGTGAGACCCAGTACTTC; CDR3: CAISELELAGGRGETQYF
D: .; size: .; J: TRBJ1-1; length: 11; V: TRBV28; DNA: TGTGCCAGCAGTTTATATCGTGAAGCTTTCTTT; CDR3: CASSLYREAFF
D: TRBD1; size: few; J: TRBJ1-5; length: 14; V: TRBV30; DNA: TGTGCCTGGAGTGGGCAGGGGGGGAATCAGCCCCAGCATTTT; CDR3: CAWSGQGGNQPQHF
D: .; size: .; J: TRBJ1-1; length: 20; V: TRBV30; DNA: TGTGCCTGGAGTGGAGCCGGGACGGATAGAAAGCTTTGGGGGAACACTGAAGCTTTCTTT; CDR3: CAWSGAGTDRKLWGNTEAFF
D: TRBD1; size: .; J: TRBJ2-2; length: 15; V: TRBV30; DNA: TGTGCCTGGAAAGTCGGGACAGGGGACACCGGGGAGCTGTTTTTT; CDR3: CAWKVGTGDTGELFF
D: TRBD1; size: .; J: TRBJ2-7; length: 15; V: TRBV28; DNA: TGTGCCAGCAGACCCGGGGGACAGGGCAGCAACGAGCAGTACTTC; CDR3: CASRPGGQGSNEQYF
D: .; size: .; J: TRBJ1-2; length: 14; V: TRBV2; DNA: TGTGCCAGCAGTGAAGATGGCGGTAACTATGGCTACACCTTC; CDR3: CASSEDGGNYGYTF
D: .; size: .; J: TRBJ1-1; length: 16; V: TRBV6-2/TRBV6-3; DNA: TGTGCCAGCAGTTACACCCGGACACACGTGAACACTGAAGCTTTCTTT; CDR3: CASSYTRTHVNTEAFF
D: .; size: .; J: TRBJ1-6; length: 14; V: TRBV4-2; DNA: TGTGCCAGCAGCTCAGCGACAAATAATTCACCCCTCCACTTT; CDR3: CASSSATNNSPLHF
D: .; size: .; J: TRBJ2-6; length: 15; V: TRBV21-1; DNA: TGTGCCAGCTCGCTTGCTAGCTCTGGGGCCAACGTCCTGACTTTC; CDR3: CASSLASSGANVLTF
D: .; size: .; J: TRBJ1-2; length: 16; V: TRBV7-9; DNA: TGTGCCAGCAGTCCTTTGCTAGGGGTCGGTAACTATGGCTACACCTTC; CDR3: CASSPLLGVGNYGYTF
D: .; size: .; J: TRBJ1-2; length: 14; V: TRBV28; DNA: TGTGCCAGCACCCCCGGACTGATACGGCATGGCTACACCTTC; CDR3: CASTPGLIRHGYTF
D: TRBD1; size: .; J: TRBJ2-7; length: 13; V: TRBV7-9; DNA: TGTGCCAGCAGCTCGCTCGACAGGGGCGAGCAGTACTTC; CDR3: CASSSLDRGEQYF
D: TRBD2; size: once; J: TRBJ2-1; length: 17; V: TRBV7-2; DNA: TGTGCCAGCAGCTTAGCTGCTAGCGGGGGAAGTTACAATGAGCAGTTCTTC; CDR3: CASSLAASGGSYNEQFF
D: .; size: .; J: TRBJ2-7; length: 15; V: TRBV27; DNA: TGTGCCAGCAGTTTATCCCCCCTCGAGGGCTACGAGCAGTACTTC; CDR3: CASSLSPLEGYEQYF
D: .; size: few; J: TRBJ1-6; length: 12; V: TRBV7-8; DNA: TGTGCCAGCAGCTTAGGTGGATCCCCCCTCCACTTT; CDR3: CASSLGGSPLHF
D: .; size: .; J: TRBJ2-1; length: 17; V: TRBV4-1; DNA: TGCGCCAGCAGCCAAGATCCGCGGAAGGGGTTAGAAGATGAGCAGTTCTTC; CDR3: CASSQDPRKGLEDEQFF
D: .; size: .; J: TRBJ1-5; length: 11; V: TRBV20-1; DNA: TGCAGTGCTAGCAGGAATCAGCCCCAGCATTTT; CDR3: CSASRNQPQHF
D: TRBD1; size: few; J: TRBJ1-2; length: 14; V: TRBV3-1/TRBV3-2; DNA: TGTGCCAGCAGCCCGGGACAGGGGGCTTATGGCTACACCTTC; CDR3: CASSPGQGAYGYTF
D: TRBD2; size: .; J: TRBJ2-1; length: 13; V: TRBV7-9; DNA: TGTGCCAGCAGCACGGGACTAGCGGATGAGCAGTTCTTC; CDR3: CASSTGLADEQFF
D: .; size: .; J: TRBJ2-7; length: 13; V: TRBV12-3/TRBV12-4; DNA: TGTGCCAGCAGTTCACAGATAAACTACGAGCAGTACTTC; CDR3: CASSSQINYEQYF